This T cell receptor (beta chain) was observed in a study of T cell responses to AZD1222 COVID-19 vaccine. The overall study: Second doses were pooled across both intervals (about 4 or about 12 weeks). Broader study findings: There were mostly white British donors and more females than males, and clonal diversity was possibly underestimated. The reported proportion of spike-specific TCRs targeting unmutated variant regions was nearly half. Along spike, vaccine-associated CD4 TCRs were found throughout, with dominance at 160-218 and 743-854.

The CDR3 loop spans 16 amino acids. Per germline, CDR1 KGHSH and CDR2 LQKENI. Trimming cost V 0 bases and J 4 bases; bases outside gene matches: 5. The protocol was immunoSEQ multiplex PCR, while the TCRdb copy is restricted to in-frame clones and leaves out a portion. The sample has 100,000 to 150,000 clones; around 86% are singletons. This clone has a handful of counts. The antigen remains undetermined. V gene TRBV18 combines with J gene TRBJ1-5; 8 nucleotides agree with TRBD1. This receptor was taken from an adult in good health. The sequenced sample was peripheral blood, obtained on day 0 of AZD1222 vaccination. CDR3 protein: CASSPPSQGANQPQHF. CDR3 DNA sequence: TGTGCCAGCTCACCACCGAGTCAGGGGGCGAATCAGCCCCAGCATTTT.